This T cell receptor (beta chain) was identified during a study of beta chain features in type 1 diabetes. Findings and limits, study-wide: The question left open here concerned HLA type influencing TCRB rearrangement.

Sequenced material consisted of expressed TCRB transcripts (all of the isolated RNA was reverse transcribed). Produced via immunoSEQ multiplex PCR; TCRdb's table is partial and in-frame only. The data show about 620,000 clones, with roughly 16% seen just once and roughly 0.098% held by the top ten. This clone was seen a handful of times. Its antigen remains unidentified. The CDR3 totals 15 residues. After removal of 3 bases from V and 4 bases from J, the junction contained 5 bases not matched to a gene. Germline V CDR1 and CDR2: MNHEY, SMNVEV (reference sequence). The sample taken for sequencing was naive CD4+ T cells from blood. This clonotype was sampled from a man aged 18 to 29 in good health. The V and J genes are TRBV27 and TRBJ2-7, with 11 bases identical to TRBD2. The CDR3 is CASSFLTSGIYEQYF. The CDR3 nucleotides read TGTGCCAGCAGTTTCCTGACTAGCGGGATTTACGAGCAGTACTTC.